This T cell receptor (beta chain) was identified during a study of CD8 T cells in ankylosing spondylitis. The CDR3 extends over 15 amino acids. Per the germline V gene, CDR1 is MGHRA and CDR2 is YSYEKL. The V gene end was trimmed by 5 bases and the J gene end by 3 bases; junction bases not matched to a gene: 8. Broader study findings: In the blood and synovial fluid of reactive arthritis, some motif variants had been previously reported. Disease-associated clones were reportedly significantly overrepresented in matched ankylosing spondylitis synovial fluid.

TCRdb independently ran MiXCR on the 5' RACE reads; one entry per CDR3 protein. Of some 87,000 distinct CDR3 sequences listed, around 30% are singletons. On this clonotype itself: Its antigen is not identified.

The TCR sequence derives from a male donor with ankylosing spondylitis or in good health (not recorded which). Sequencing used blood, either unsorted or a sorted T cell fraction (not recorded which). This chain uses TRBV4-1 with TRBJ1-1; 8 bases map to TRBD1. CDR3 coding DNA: TGCGCCAGCAGCTACCCCGGGACAGGACACACTGAAGCTTTCTTT. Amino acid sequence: CASSYPGTGHTEAFF.